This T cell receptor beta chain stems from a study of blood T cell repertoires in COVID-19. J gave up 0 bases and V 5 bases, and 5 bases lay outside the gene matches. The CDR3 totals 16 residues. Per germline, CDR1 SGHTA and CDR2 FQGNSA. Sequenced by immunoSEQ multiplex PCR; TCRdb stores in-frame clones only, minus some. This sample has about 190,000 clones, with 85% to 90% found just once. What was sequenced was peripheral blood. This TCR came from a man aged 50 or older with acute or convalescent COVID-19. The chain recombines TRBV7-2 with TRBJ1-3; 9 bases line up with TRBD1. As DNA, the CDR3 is TGTGCCAGCAGCCCCGGACAGGGGTTCTCTGGAAACACCATATATTTT. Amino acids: CASSPGQGFSGNTIYF.